A selection of T cell receptor beta chains follows, all from one sample in a study of shared clonotypes between healthy human individuals. TCRdb's table, derived via immunoSEQ multiplex PCR, lists solely in-frame clones and lacks some. The sample carries roughly 2,000,000 clones, about 95% recorded once. Sequencing used naive CD8+ T cells sorted from blood. The origin of the receptors is a man younger than 35 in good health. CDR3s include the opening cysteine and the closing phenylalanine or tryptophan. Fields, in order: D gene, V gene, J gene, CDR3 protein. The D gene is left open where the match is weak.

d_gene: -
v_gene: TRBV7-6
j_gene: TRBJ1-1
CDR3aa: CASSPPGAPEAFF

d_gene: -
v_gene: TRBV28
j_gene: TRBJ1-5
CDR3aa: CASVQTGSNQPQHF

d_gene: -
v_gene: TRBV28
j_gene: TRBJ2-5
CDR3aa: CASSLSGHRSVEETQYF

d_gene: TRBD1
v_gene: TRBV19
j_gene: TRBJ2-7
CDR3aa: CASSARQGPNPYEQYF

d_gene: TRBD1
v_gene: TRBV7-9
j_gene: TRBJ2-7
CDR3aa: CASSADRAPPYEQYF

d_gene: TRBD2
v_gene: TRBV27
j_gene: TRBJ2-7
CDR3aa: CASKTSGGSGSYEQYF

d_gene: -
v_gene: TRBV10-3
j_gene: TRBJ1-1
CDR3aa: CAITDTMNTEAFF

d_gene: TRBD2
v_gene: TRBV27
j_gene: TRBJ2-7
CDR3aa: CASSPELAATNEQYF

d_gene: -
v_gene: TRBV5-5
j_gene: TRBJ2-7
CDR3aa: CASSLVGGTTSYEQYF

d_gene: -
v_gene: TRBV28
j_gene: TRBJ2-1
CDR3aa: CASSPLIYNEQFF

d_gene: TRBD1
v_gene: TRBV18
j_gene: TRBJ2-2
CDR3aa: CASSPPETGSGELFF

d_gene: TRBD1
v_gene: TRBV6-5
j_gene: TRBJ1-4
CDR3aa: CASGTAPRAEKLFF

d_gene: TRBD1
v_gene: TRBV28
j_gene: TRBJ1-2
CDR3aa: CASSLSRDSTYGYTF

d_gene: -
v_gene: TRBV4-1
j_gene: TRBJ2-7
CDR3aa: CASSQVMGGKYEQYF

d_gene: -
v_gene: TRBV11-2
j_gene: TRBJ1-4
CDR3aa: CASSLDTVIPGEKLFF

d_gene: TRBD2
v_gene: TRBV5-6
j_gene: TRBJ2-1
CDR3aa: CASSYYQILAGGLDEQFF

d_gene: -
v_gene: TRBV19
j_gene: TRBJ1-5
CDR3aa: CASSPVVGGFYSNQPQHF

d_gene: TRBD2
v_gene: TRBV10-3
j_gene: TRBJ2-1
CDR3aa: CAISDLPGLAGREQFF

d_gene: -
v_gene: TRBV2
j_gene: TRBJ2-2
CDR3aa: CASRAGINTGELFF

d_gene: TRBD1
v_gene: TRBV5-5
j_gene: TRBJ1-2
CDR3aa: CASSLEQGAVDGYTF

d_gene: -
v_gene: TRBV4-1
j_gene: TRBJ1-3
CDR3aa: CASSQDAGSGNTIYF

d_gene: TRBD1
v_gene: TRBV13
j_gene: TRBJ1-1
CDR3aa: CASSPTGTGNTEAFF

d_gene: TRBD2
v_gene: TRBV5-4
j_gene: TRBJ2-7
CDR3aa: CASSSGLAGGLVDEQYF

d_gene: -
v_gene: TRBV6-5
j_gene: TRBJ1-2
CDR3aa: CASSYSVGQRFYGYTF

d_gene: -
v_gene: TRBV27
j_gene: TRBJ2-3
CDR3aa: CASSLNPRKRNTQYF

d_gene: -
v_gene: TRBV4-3
j_gene: TRBJ2-1
CDR3aa: CASSPLEGNEQFF

d_gene: -
v_gene: TRBV28
j_gene: TRBJ1-5
CDR3aa: CASSFAGLINQPQHF

d_gene: TRBD2
v_gene: TRBV11-2
j_gene: TRBJ2-1
CDR3aa: CASSTIAGSSYNEQFF

d_gene: TRBD1
v_gene: TRBV7-9
j_gene: TRBJ2-3
CDR3aa: CASRGQLTDTQYF

d_gene: -
v_gene: TRBV27
j_gene: TRBJ2-6
CDR3aa: CATSWGDGANVLTF

d_gene: -
v_gene: TRBV7-9
j_gene: TRBJ1-5
CDR3aa: CASSLVEFPGQPQHF

d_gene: TRBD2
v_gene: TRBV7-6
j_gene: TRBJ2-7
CDR3aa: CASSLGLAGGPANYEQYF

d_gene: -
v_gene: TRBV2
j_gene: TRBJ1-6
CDR3aa: CASRDRTANNSPLHF

d_gene: -
v_gene: TRBV28
j_gene: TRBJ2-7
CDR3aa: CASNAPGGDRYSYEQYF

d_gene: TRBD2
v_gene: TRBV5-6
j_gene: TRBJ2-7
CDR3aa: CASSRLLAGAYEQYF

d_gene: TRBD2
v_gene: TRBV30
j_gene: TRBJ2-1
CDR3aa: CAWRLAGYNEQFF

d_gene: -
v_gene: TRBV19
j_gene: TRBJ1-1
CDR3aa: CASSLAYGTEAFF

d_gene: TRBD2
v_gene: TRBV4-1
j_gene: TRBJ2-5
CDR3aa: CASSLLAAGGETQYF

d_gene: -
v_gene: TRBV7-9
j_gene: TRBJ2-1
CDR3aa: CASSFGIPPNNEQFF

d_gene: -
v_gene: TRBV9
j_gene: TRBJ2-7
CDR3aa: CASSVDTGNLEQYF

d_gene: -
v_gene: TRBV2
j_gene: TRBJ2-1
CDR3aa: CASSDLQGQFF

d_gene: -
v_gene: TRBV28
j_gene: TRBJ2-3
CDR3aa: CASSLIEETDTQYF

d_gene: -
v_gene: TRBV5-1
j_gene: TRBJ2-7
CDR3aa: CASSYDGSYEQYF

d_gene: -
v_gene: TRBV9
j_gene: TRBJ2-2
CDR3aa: CASSPSWGALPNTGELFF